This TCR beta chain was identified in a study of cytomegalovirus exposure and HLA in healthy donors. Germline-derived CDR1 and CDR2 are MNHNS and SASEGT. V lost 4 bases and J 0 bases, leaving 6 bases between the germline ends. This CDR3 contains 13 residues. The study ran its PCR with 60 Vbeta and 13 Jbeta primers. Profiled with immunoSEQ multiplex PCR; TCRdb holds only in-frame clones, not every one. This sample yields roughly 130,000 clones, of which roughly two thirds are seen a single time; around 1.6% belongs to the top ten. Healthy people donating bone marrow made up the donors. This clone was seen more than once but under ten times. The antigen remains unidentified. Findings of the study overall: Accurate HLA-A and HLA-B prediction from TCR beta sequences was reported for most subjects.

The chain has TRBV6-1 and TRBJ1-1; D gene ambiguous. Sequences were obtained from PBMCs. This receptor was obtained from a man younger than 40 in good health and CMV-seropositive. Here the CDR3 DNA reads TGTGCCAGCAGTGTTGCAGTGAACACTGAAGCTTTCTTT. Encoded protein: CASSVAVNTEAFF.